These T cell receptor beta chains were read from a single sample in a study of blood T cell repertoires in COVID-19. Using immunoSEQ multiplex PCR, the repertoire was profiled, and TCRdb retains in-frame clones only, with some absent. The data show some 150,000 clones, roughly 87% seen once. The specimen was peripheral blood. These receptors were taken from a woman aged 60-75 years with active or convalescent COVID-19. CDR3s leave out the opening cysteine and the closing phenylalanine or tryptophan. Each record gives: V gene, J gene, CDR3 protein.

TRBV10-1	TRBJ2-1	ASSNYNEQF
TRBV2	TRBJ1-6	ASSYGQEGSPLH
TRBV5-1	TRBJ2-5	ASSLTSGGRETQY
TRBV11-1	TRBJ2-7	ASSPSGTSNEQY
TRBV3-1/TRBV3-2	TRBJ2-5	ASSQGWTGRQETQY
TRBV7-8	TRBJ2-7	ASSPRTGFGYEQY
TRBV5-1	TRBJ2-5	ASSLAMQVQETQY
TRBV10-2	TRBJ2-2	ASSVAGAGELF
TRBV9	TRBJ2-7	ASSPQQGGYEQY
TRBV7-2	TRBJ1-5	ASSLEVGSNQPQH
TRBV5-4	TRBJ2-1	ATTGEPVSYNEQF
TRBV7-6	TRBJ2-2	ASSGQGALNTGELF
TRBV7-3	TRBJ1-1	ASSPDRGNTEAF
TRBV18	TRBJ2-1	ASSLRLADNEQF
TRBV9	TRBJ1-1	ASSRYDKTEAF
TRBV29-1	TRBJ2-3	SVRGQGRSDTQY
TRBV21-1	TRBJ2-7	ASSKRDRDKVYEQY
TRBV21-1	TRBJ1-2	ASSKVGQGYGYT
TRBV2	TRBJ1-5	ASSEGDTRNQPQH
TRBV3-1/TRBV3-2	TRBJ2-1	ASKHSLAGGSNEQF
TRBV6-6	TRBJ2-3	ASSSQGTDTQY
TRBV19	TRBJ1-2	ASSGQGVGGYT
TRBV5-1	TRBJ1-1	ASRVGGNTEAF
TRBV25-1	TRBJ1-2	ASSEAGAYGYT
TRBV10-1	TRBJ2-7	ASSSGQSYEQY
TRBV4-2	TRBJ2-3	ASSQDLTSGATTDTQY
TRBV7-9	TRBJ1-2	ASSLGGNNYGYT
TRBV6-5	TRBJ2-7	ASKGTGTYEQY
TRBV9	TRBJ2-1	ASSVATMGAGDNEQF
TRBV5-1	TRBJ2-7	ASSLDGAFTYEQY
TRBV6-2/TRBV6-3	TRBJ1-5	ASSYTGDQPQH
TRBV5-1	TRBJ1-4	ASSLAGTNEKLF
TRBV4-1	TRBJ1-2	ASSQGDRDNYGYT
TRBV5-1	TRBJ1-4	ASRRDSHNEKLF
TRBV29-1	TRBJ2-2	SVRLSPSGELF
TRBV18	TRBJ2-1	ASFLGGLDNEQF
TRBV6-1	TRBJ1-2	ASSEPGVDYGYT
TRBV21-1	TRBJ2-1	ASSKGETSVYNEQF
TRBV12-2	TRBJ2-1	ASRLRSRRPSGGILCSYNEQF
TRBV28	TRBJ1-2	ASSSPGQSFYGYT
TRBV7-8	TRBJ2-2	ASSRRASGGPYWELF
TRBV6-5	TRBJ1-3	ASTGSLSGNTIY
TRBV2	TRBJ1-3	ASLGQGAGNTIY
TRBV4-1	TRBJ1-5	ASSQETGISNQPQH
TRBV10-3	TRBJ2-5	AISEGQGETQY
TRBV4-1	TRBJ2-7	ASSHRVSSYEQY
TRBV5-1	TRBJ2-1	ASSLESSYNEQF